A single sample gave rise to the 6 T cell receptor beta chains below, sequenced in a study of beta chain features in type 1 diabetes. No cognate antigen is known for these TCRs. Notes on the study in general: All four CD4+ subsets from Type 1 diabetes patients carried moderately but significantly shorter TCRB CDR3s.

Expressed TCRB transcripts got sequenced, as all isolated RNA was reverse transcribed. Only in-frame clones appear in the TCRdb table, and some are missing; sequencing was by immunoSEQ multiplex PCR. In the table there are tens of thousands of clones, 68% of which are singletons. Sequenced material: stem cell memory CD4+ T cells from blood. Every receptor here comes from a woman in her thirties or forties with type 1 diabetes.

This CDR3 is CASITGGKEGNSPLHF. The CDR3 nucleotides are TGTGCCAGCATCACAGGGGGCAAGGAAGGAAATTCACCCCTCCACTTT. This chain joins TRBV28 and TRBJ1-6, with TRBD1 matching over 9 bases. Germline V gene sequence: CDR1 MDHEN, CDR2 SYDVKM. CDR3 length equals 16 residues. The ends lost 7 bases at V and 7 bases at J; junction bases unmatched: 11.

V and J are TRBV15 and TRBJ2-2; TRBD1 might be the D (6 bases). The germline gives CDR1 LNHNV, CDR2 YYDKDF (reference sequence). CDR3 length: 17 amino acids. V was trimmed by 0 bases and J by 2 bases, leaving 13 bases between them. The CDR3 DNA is TGTGCCACCAGCAGAGACGGGACACTCTCTAACACCGGGGAGCTGTTTTTT. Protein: CATSRDGTLSNTGELFF.

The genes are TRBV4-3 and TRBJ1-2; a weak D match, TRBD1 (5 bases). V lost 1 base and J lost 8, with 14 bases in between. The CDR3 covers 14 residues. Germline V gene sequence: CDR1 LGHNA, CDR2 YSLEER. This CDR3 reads CASSQAGQGRGYTF. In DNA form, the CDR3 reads TGCGCCAGCAGCCAAGCGGGTCAGGGAAGAGGCTACACCTTC.

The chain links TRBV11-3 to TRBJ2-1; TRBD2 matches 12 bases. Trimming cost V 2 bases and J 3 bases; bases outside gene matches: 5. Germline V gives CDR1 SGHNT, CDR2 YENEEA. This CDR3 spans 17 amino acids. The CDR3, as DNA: TGTGCCAGCAGCTTATCCGGGACTAGCGGGCTCTACAATGAGCAGTTCTTC. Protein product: CASSLSGTSGLYNEQFF.

CDR3 amino acids: CASSLTGRGTDTQYF. CDR3 DNA: TGTGCCAGCAGCCTGACAGGGAGAGGCACAGATACGCAGTATTTT. V gene TRBV5-6 combines with J gene TRBJ2-3; 7 nucleotides match TRBD1. This CDR3 has 15 residues. V shed 4 bases, J shed 1 base, and the junction held 6 bases outside the gene matches. Germline V lookup: CDR1 SGHDT, CDR2 YYEEEE.

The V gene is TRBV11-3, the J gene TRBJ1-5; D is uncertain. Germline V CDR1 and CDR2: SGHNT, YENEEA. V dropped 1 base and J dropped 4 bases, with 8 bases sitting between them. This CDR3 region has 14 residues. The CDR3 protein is CASSLGSPNQPQHF. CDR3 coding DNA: TGTGCCAGCAGCTTAGGCAGTCCTAATCAGCCCCAGCATTTT. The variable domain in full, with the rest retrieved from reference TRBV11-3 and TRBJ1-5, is EAGVVQSPRYKIIEKKQPVAFWCNPISGHNTLYWYLQNLGQGPELLIRYENEEAVDDSQLPKDRFSAERLKGVDSTLKIQPAELGDSAVYLCASSLGSPNQPQHFGDGTRLSIL.